The 28 T cell receptor beta chains presented below share a single source sample, sequenced in a study of T cell responses to AZD1222 COVID-19 vaccine. Libraries were prepared by immunoSEQ multiplex PCR; TCRdb keeps only in-frame clonotypes and omits some of them. Of about 67,000 clones in the sample, about four fifths were seen once. Sequences were derived from peripheral blood, sampled 28 days after the second AZD1222 dose. These receptors all stem from an adult who received the AZD1222 COVID-19 vaccine.

The V call is TRBV5-4, the J call TRBJ2-3; D is undetermined. Trimming pared 0 bases from V and 1 base from J, leaving 9 bases between. This CDR3 spans 15 amino acids. Germline V lookup: CDR1 SGHNT, CDR2 YYREEE (reference sequence). The CDR3 DNA reads TGTGCCAGCAGCTTGGAACCTATAGGCACAGATACGCAGTATTTT. This codes for CASSLEPIGTDTQYF.

A note on this clone: Other DNA sequences in this specimen translate into the identical CDR3. The chain combines TRBV6-2 or TRBV6-3 with TRBJ1-1; D is possibly TRBD1 (6 bases). The CDR3 is 14 residues long. V was cut by 0 bases and J by 2 bases, with 7 bases left in between. Germline-derived CDR1 and CDR2 are MNHEY and SVGEGT. CDR3: CASSYSGGNTEAFF. The CDR3 nucleotides are TGTGCCAGCAGTTACTCGGGGGGCAACACTGAAGCTTTCTTT.

V gene TRBV28 combines with J gene TRBJ2-1; 7 bases are a match to TRBD2. J lost 4 bases, V lost 4 bases, and 7 bases had no gene match. Per the germline V gene, CDR1 is MDHEN and CDR2 is SYDVKM. The CDR3 has 15 amino acids. The CDR3 sequence: CASSYSSGVYNEQFF. The CDR3 nucleotides are TGTGCCAGCAGTTATTCTAGCGGAGTATACAATGAGCAGTTCTTC. Full variable domain (rest looked up from reference TRBV28 and TRBJ2-1): DVKVTQSSRYLVKRTGEKVFLECVQDMDHENMFWYRQDPGLGLRLIYFSYDVKMKEKGDIPEGYSVSREKKERFSLILESASTNQTSMYLCASSYSSGVYNEQFFGPGTRLTVL.

The chain employs TRBV4-1 and TRBJ2-1; a possible D gene is TRBD2 (6 bases). The CDR3 is made up of 13 amino acids. V lost 4 bases and J lost 4, with 8 bases in between. Germline V gene sequence: CDR1 MGHRA, CDR2 YSYEKL. The CDR3 coding sequence is TGCGCCAGCAGCCCGCGGGGTTACAATGAGCAGTTCTTC. As protein: CASSPRGYNEQFF.

The rearrangement joins TRBV7-9 to TRBJ2-1, with D possibly being TRBD2 (6 bases). Between the trimmed V and J ends, which lost 5 bases and 2 bases, there was a span of 16 bases. Germline V CDR1 and CDR2: SEHNR, FQNEAQ (reference sequence). The CDR3 runs to 16 residues. The CDR3 region is CASSPLAVTPYNEQFF. As DNA, the CDR3 is TGTGCCAGCAGCCCGTTAGCGGTTACTCCCTACAATGAGCAGTTCTTC.

The chain combines TRBV2 with TRBJ2-1, with 10 positions matching TRBD2. Unmatched junction bases numbered 9, after V lost 6 bases and J lost 4 bases. This CDR3 has 16 residues. The germline gives CDR1 SNHLY, CDR2 FYNNEI. The CDR3 sequence: CASRPTSGAIYNEQFF. The CDR3 nucleotides read TGTGCCAGCAGGCCTACTAGCGGGGCCATTTACAATGAGCAGTTCTTC. Supplemented by reference TRBV2 and TRBJ2-1, the full variable domain reads EPEVTQTPSHQVTQMGQEVILRCVPISNHLYFYWYRQILGQKVEFLVSFYNNEISEKSEIFDDQFSVERPDGSNFTLKIRSTKLEDSAMYFCASRPTSGAIYNEQFFGPGTRLTVL.

This chain connects TRBV6-2 or TRBV6-3 to TRBJ2-1; D ambiguous. Germline lookup yields CDR1 MNHEY and CDR2 SVGEGT. The CDR3 totals 16 residues. Between the trimmed V and J ends, which lost 5 bases and 1 base, there was a span of 15 bases. The CDR3 nucleotides read TGTGCCAGCAGTACCCTTCAAGGGTCTTCCTACAATGAGCAGTTCTTC. Residues: CASSTLQGSSYNEQFF.

The V and J genes are TRBV6-6 and TRBJ1-6; 9 nucleotides line up with TRBD1. This CDR3 has 14 amino acids. V dropped 6 bases and J dropped 9; count of bases not matched to a gene: 6. Germline CDR1 and CDR2: MNHNY and SVGAGI (reference sequence). This CDR3 is CASSQGQGGSPLHF. Here the CDR3 DNA reads TGTGCCAGCAGCCAGGGACAGGGTGGTTCACCCCTCCACTTT.

This sequence joins TRBV7-2 and TRBJ1-2, with no clear D. The germline V gene encodes CDR1 SGHTA and CDR2 FQGNSA. Trimming left V 5 bases short and J 4 bases short, with 11 bases between. The CDR3 sequence is 13 residues long. The CDR3 region is CASSVGPVYGYTF. The CDR3 DNA reads TGTGCCAGCAGCGTAGGCCCCGTCTATGGCTACACCTTC.

The rearrangement joins TRBV2 to TRBJ2-4; D could derive from TRBD1 or TRBD2 (5 bases each). Looked up from germline, CDR1 is SNHLY and CDR2 is FYNNEI. V was trimmed by 5 bases and J by 0 bases, leaving 20 bases between them. The CDR3 loop spans 18 amino acids. CDR3 in DNA: TGTGCCAGCAGTAAAGAGGGAGTCGAGGGGCTAGCCAAAAACATTCAGTACTTC. It yields the protein CASSKEGVEGLAKNIQYF.

The chain carries TRBV7-2 and TRBJ2-5; 7 bases line up with TRBD2. CDR1 is SGHTA, CDR2 FQGNSA, per germline. V was clipped by 2 bases and J by 2 bases; unmatched bases: 8. This CDR3 is 16 amino acids long. CDR3 nucleotides: TGTGCCAGCAGCTTAAACGGAGCGGGGCTTCAAGAGACCCAGTACTTC. Translated: CASSLNGAGLQETQYF.

This clone occurred once. The chain employs TRBV6-2 or TRBV6-3 and TRBJ2-5, with TRBD2 as a possible D gene (7 bases). Trimming cost V 3 bases and J 4 bases, with 18 bases left between them. This CDR3 contains 16 residues. Germline V CDR1 and CDR2: MNHEY, SVGEGT. This chain's CDR3 is CASSYGGGLVRETQYF. CDR3 bases: TGTGCCAGCAGTTATGGGGGGGGGCTCGTTAGAGAGACCCAGTACTTC.

The rearrangement joins TRBV12-3 or TRBV12-4 to TRBJ2-1; tentative D call: TRBD2 (5 bases). The germline V and J ends were trimmed by 3 bases and 8 bases, with 5 bases remaining between them. CDR3 size: 11 residues. DNA for the CDR3: TGTGCCAGCAGTTTGGGAGATGAGCAGTTCTTC. Protein product: CASSLGDEQFF.

This clone was counted a single time. The chain recombines TRBV6-1 with TRBJ1-6, with TRBD1 identical over 7 bases. CDR1 and CDR2 (germline): MNHNS, SASEGT. The CDR3 loop spans 15 amino acids. The junction had 12 bases not matched to a gene; V was cut back by 2 bases and J by 14 bases. CDR3 in DNA: TGTGCCAGCAGTGAAACGTCAGGGGGGCTGGTGGCCCTCCACTTT. Translation: CASSETSGGLVALHF.

The gene calls are TRBV5-6 and TRBJ2-1, with 8 bases identical to TRBD1. Germline CDR1 is SGHDT and CDR2 is YYEEEE. J gave up 12 bases and V 3 bases, and 8 bases lay outside the gene matches. CDR3 length equals 13 residues. The CDR3 loop is CASSSTTGVGQFF. CDR3 nucleotide sequence: TGTGCCAGCAGCTCTACGACAGGGGTTGGGCAGTTCTTC. The variable domain in full, with the rest retrieved from reference TRBV5-6 and TRBJ2-1, is DAGVTQSPTHLIKTRGQQVTLRCSPKSGHDTVSWYQQALGQGPQFIFQYYEEEERQRGNFPDRFSGHQFPNYSSELNVNALLLGDSALYLCASSSTTGVGQFFGPGTRLTVL.

CDR3 sequence: CASSIAGSGGYTF. The CDR3 nucleotides are TGTGCCAGCAGTATAGCGGGGTCGGGTGGCTACACCTTC. V and J are TRBV7-2 and TRBJ1-2; D not certain. CDR1 is SGHTA, CDR2 FQGNSA, per germline. Trimming pared 6 bases from V and 7 bases from J, leaving 15 bases between. The CDR3 contains 13 residues.

The chain links TRBV10-3 to TRBJ1-3; the match to TRBD1 covers 7 bases. The CDR3 has 14 residues. The germline V gene has CDR1 ENHRY and CDR2 SYGVKD. V was clipped by 7 bases and J by 0 bases; unmatched bases: 3. The CDR3 is CAITGQISGNTIYF. The CDR3 region has the DNA TGTGCCATCACGGGACAGATCTCTGGAAACACCATATATTTT.

This chain joins TRBV24-1 and TRBJ2-2, with D perhaps TRBD1 (6 bases). Trimming cost V 5 bases and J 0 bases, with 15 bases left between them. The CDR3 has 17 amino acids. Germline lookup yields CDR1 KGHDR and CDR2 SFDVKD. The CDR3 sequence is CATSGDRYSSNTGELFF. For the CDR3, the DNA is TGTGCCACCAGTGGTGACAGGTATTCTTCGAACACCGGGGAGCTGTTTTTT.

The CDR3 DNA reads as TGCAGCGTTGAAGCAGGGGTTGGTAAGACCCAGTACTTC. This encodes CSVEAGVGKTQYF. The chain links TRBV29-1 to TRBJ2-5, with D possibly TRBD1 on 6 matching bases. Trimming took 1 base from V and 6 from J, leaving 12 bases between them. In germline, CDR1 is SQVTM, CDR2 ANQGSEA. The CDR3 is 13 amino acids. The variable domain in full, completed from reference TRBV29-1 and TRBJ2-5, reads SAVISQKPSRDICQRGTSLTIQCQVDSQVTMMFWYRQQPGQSLTLIATANQGSEATYESGFVIDKFPISRPNLTFSTLTVSNMSPEDSSIYLCSVEAGVGKTQYFGPGTRLLVL.

This clone appeared once. This sequence joins TRBV7-8 and TRBJ2-2, with 7 bases aligning to TRBD2. In germline, CDR1 is SGHVS, CDR2 FQNEAQ. The CDR3 is 15 amino acids. The V gene end was trimmed by 6 bases and the J gene end by 2 bases; junction bases not matched to a gene: 6. In DNA form, the CDR3 reads TGTGCCAGCAGATCCGGCGGGGGAAACACCGGGGAGCTGTTTTTT. It translates to CASRSGGGNTGELFF.

This clone turned up a few times. V is TRBV18 and J is TRBJ2-3; D remains ambiguous. Trimming cost V 4 bases and J 0 bases, with 5 bases left between them. The germline gives CDR1 KGHSH, CDR2 LQKENI. The CDR3 is 13 amino acids. The CDR3 is CASSLDSTDTQYF. CDR3 bases: TGTGCCAGCTCACTGGATAGCACAGATACGCAGTATTTT.

The chain recombines TRBV6-5 with TRBJ2-7; D is unclear. The CDR3 consists of 15 residues. V lost 0 bases, J lost 1 base, and 10 bases lay in between. The germline V gene has CDR1 MNHEY and CDR2 SVGAGI. The CDR3 region is CASSYSNDISYEQYF. CDR3 coding DNA: TGTGCCAGCAGTTACTCCAATGACATTTCCTACGAGCAGTACTTC.

The rearrangement uses TRBV25-1 and TRBJ1-5; 9 bases map to TRBD1. The CDR3 runs 12 residues. The junction had 3 bases not matched to a gene; V was cut back by 6 bases and J by 9 bases. Germline lookup yields CDR1 MGHDK and CDR2 SYGVNS. This CDR3 is CASSTGGLPQHF. The CDR3 region has the DNA TGTGCCAGCAGCACAGGGGGCTTGCCCCAGCATTTT.

This clone was detected only a few times. This rearrangement joins TRBV9 to TRBJ1-6, with D tentatively TRBD1 (6 bases). The V end lost 4 bases, the J end lost 10 bases, and 12 bases lay between the germline ends. CDR1 SGDLS and CDR2 YYNGEE come from the germline V gene. This CDR3 has 13 amino acids. CDR3 amino acids: CASSQQGVSPLHF. CDR3 DNA sequence: TGTGCCAGCAGCCAACAGGGTGTCTCACCCCTCCACTTT.

The rearrangement joins TRBV30 to TRBJ1-1; possible D gene TRBD1, 5 bases. V was clipped by 0 bases and J by 4 bases, with 12 bases between them. This CDR3 region has 14 residues. Per the germline V gene, CDR1 is GTSNPN and CDR2 is SVGIG (reference sequence). CDR3 amino acids: CAWSVLGGGTEAFF. Written as DNA, the CDR3 is TGTGCCTGGAGTGTACTGGGCGGGGGCACTGAAGCTTTCTTT.

This rearrangement joins TRBV7-2 to TRBJ2-1, with 13 nucleotides matching TRBD2. V shed 8 bases, J shed 12 bases, and the junction held 13 bases outside the gene matches. Germline lookup yields CDR1 SGHTA and CDR2 FQGNSA. This CDR3 comprises 15 residues. The CDR3: CASGETSGGAFAQFF. The CDR3 DNA follows: TGTGCCAGCGGTGAAACTAGCGGGGGGGCCTTTGCGCAGTTCTTC.

The rearrangement uses TRBV29-1 and TRBJ1-5; 11 bases align to TRBD1. This CDR3 has 15 amino acids. The V and J ends lost 6 bases and 6 bases, in that order; junction bases with no gene match: 10. Per germline, CDR1 SQVTM and CDR2 ANQGSEA. CDR3 loop: CSVTQGQGVFQPQHF. The CDR3 nucleotides read TGCAGCGTAACCCAGGGACAGGGGGTTTTTCAGCCCCAGCATTTT.

This clone was picked up a small number of times. This chain connects TRBV6-2 or TRBV6-3 to TRBJ1-5; D is ambiguous. V was clipped by 5 bases and J by 6 bases, with 20 bases between them. The V gene's germline CDR1 is MNHEY and CDR2 SVGEGT. This CDR3 comprises 16 residues. The CDR3 region has the DNA TGTGCCAGCAGTATTTACGGTACCCCCTGGGGTCAGCCCCAGCATTTT. Protein: CASSIYGTPWGQPQHF.